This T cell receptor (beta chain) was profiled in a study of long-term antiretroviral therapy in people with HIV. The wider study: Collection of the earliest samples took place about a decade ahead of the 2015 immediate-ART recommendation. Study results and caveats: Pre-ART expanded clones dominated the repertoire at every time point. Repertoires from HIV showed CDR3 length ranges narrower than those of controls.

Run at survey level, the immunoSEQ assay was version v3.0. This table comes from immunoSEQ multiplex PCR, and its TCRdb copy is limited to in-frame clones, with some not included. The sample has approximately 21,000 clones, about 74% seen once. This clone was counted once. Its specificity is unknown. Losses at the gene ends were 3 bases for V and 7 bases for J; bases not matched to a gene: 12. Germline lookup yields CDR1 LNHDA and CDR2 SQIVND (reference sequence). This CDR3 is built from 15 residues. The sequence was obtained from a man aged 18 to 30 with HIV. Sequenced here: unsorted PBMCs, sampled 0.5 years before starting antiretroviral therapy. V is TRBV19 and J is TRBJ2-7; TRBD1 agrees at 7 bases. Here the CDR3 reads CASSILPGGSDEQYF. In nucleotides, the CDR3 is TGTGCCAGTAGTATTCTCCCAGGGGGTTCGGATGAGCAGTACTTC.